This T cell receptor beta chain was sequenced for a study of T cell repertoires in cytomegalovirus infection. Study at large: CMV infection plus the matching HLA type was flagged by public TCR beta signatures. Regarding the study as a whole: The ex vivo response showed dominance by HLA-C-restricted CMV-specific TCR beta clonotypes. Individuals carrying CMV plus the relevant HLA were identified by cumulative frequency of public TCR beta families.

With respect to this clonotype: Its antigen remains unidentified.

In TCRdb, the reads were re-called with MiXCR into one record per CDR3 protein. The table has around 530,000 distinct CDR3 sequences, 26% seen once. The CDR3 covers 14 residues. V gave up 6 bases and J gave up 4 bases, with 13 bases separating them. CDR1 and CDR2 from the germline V gene are MNHEY and SMNVEV (reference sequence). This clonotype was obtained from a human donor in good health (CMV status not recorded). Some clones in this sample may be carry-over from other donors' samples. The J gene is TRBJ1-5, the V gene TRBV27; D unresolved. Sequencing was carried out using PBMCs. The CDR3 is CASRLTEKNQPQHF. DNA of the CDR3: TGTGCCAGCAGATTGACGGAGAAAAATCAGCCCCAGCATTTT.